This is a list of T cell receptor beta chains from one sample in a study of blood T cell repertoires in COVID-19. The protocol was immunoSEQ multiplex PCR, while the TCRdb copy is restricted to in-frame clones and leaves out a portion. The sample lists 150,000 or so clones; about nine tenths were seen once. Sequencing input: PBMCs or T cells enriched from blood (not recorded which). The receptor set was obtained from a woman between 40 and 55 years old who had been exposed to COVID-19. Both conserved end residues are part of each CDR3. Fields, in order: J gene, V gene, D gene, clone size, CDR3 DNA, CDR3 protein. The D gene is left open where the match is weak. Clone size appears in some rows only: once, few, many, or a class for an expanded clone.

>TRBJ1-6|TRBV28|TRBD1|few
TGTGCCAGCAGTTCTCCAACAGGGGTCAATTCACCCCTCCACTTT
CASSSPTGVNSPLHF
>TRBJ2-7|TRBV6-2/TRBV6-3|.|.
TGTGCCAGCAGCCTCGGAGGACCCTACGAGCAGTACTTC
CASSLGGPYEQYF
>TRBJ2-7|TRBV15|TRBD1|.
TGTGCCACCAGCAGAGATCGTGGGACAGGCCCTATTTACGAGCAGTACTTC
CATSRDRGTGPIYEQYF
>TRBJ2-1|TRBV14|TRBD2|.
TGTGCCAGCAGCGAGATAGCGGGAGGGCCCTACAATGAGCAGTTCTTC
CASSEIAGGPYNEQFF
>TRBJ1-1|TRBV18|.|once
TGTGCCAGCTCACCACAACTGGACAGCTTGGATGAAGCTTTCTTT
CASSPQLDSLDEAFF
>TRBJ1-2|TRBV19|.|.
TGTGCCAGTAGTAGGCCAGTCGCTAACTATGGCTACACCTTC
CASSRPVANYGYTF
>TRBJ2-7|TRBV5-4|.|once
TGTGCCAGCAGCTTGGTTTCATACGAGCAGTACTTC
CASSLVSYEQYF
>TRBJ1-1|TRBV5-1|.|few
TGCGCCAGCAGCGAAGCTCCAGGGGCGGACACTGAAGCTTTCTTT
CASSEAPGADTEAFF
>TRBJ1-1|TRBV6-5|.|.
TGTGCCAGCAGACCTACAGGGTCCACTGAAGCTTTCTTT
CASRPTGSTEAFF
>TRBJ2-1|TRBV19|TRBD1|.
TGTGCCAGTAGTATGGGGACAGGGGGCTTTGAGCAGTTCTTC
CASSMGTGGFEQFF
>TRBJ2-3|TRBV7-9|TRBD2|.
TGTGCCAGCAGCACCTGGACTAGCGGGAGGCAAGATACGCAGTATTTT
CASSTWTSGRQDTQYF
>TRBJ2-5|TRBV18|.|.
TGTGCCAGCTCATTTCCAGGCACAGTCCAAGAGACCCAGTACTTC
CASSFPGTVQETQYF
>TRBJ2-1|TRBV5-1|TRBD2|.
TGCGCCAGCAGAGGGGGCCTAGCGGGGAACAATGAGCAGTTCTTC
CASRGGLAGNNEQFF
>TRBJ1-5|TRBV5-1|.|.
TGCGCCAGCAGCTTAGCAGGTGTTCAGCCCCAGCATTTT
CASSLAGVQPQHF
>TRBJ2-1|TRBV7-2|.|.
TGTGCCAGCAGCCCCAGAACCTACAATGAGCAGTTCTTC
CASSPRTYNEQFF
>TRBJ1-6|TRBV10-2|.|.
TGCGCCAGCACCGACCCTGGAGATTCACCCCTCCACTTT
CASTDPGDSPLHF
>TRBJ2-3|TRBV6-6|TRBD1|.
TGTGCCAGCAGTTACTCGACAGGGTTGGCAGATACGCAGTATTTT
CASSYSTGLADTQYF
>TRBJ1-2|TRBV6-5|.|.
TGTGCCAGCAGTTACTCGCATGACAGACGAAACTATGGCTACACCTTC
CASSYSHDRRNYGYTF
>TRBJ2-1|TRBV27|.|.
TGTGCCAGCCGTAAGGGGGGGCCGGTTTACAATGAGCAGTTCTTC
CASRKGGPVYNEQFF
>TRBJ1-5|TRBV19|.|few
TGTGCCAGTACGACAGTTAGCAATCAGCCCCAGCATTTT
CASTTVSNQPQHF
>TRBJ2-3|TRBV3-1/TRBV3-2|.|once
TGTGCCAGCAGCCAAGATTCAGGGACAGATACGCAGTATTTT
CASSQDSGTDTQYF
>TRBJ2-3|TRBV5-1|TRBD2|.
TGCGCCAGCGGGACTAGCGGGGAACGGGATACGCAGTATTTT
CASGTSGERDTQYF
>TRBJ2-5|TRBV4-1|.|many
TGCGCCAGCTCCTTTTCGGGCCAAGAGACCCAGTACTTC
CASSFSGQETQYF
>TRBJ2-5|TRBV6-5|.|.
TGTGCCAGCAGTTACTCGAGTACCGTAGGGGGAGAGACCCAGTACTTC
CASSYSSTVGGETQYF
>TRBJ1-2|TRBV11-2|.|.
TGTGCCAGCAGCACCCCCGGGCCCCTTTATAGGGGTGGCTACACCTTC
CASSTPGPLYRGGYTF
>TRBJ2-2|TRBV29-1|.|.
TGCAGCGTTGTATGGGGGGCCGGGGAGCTGTTTTTT
CSVVWGAGELFF
>TRBJ2-1|TRBV6-4|.|.
TGTGCCAGCAGTGTCAACAGGGAGACCTACAATGAGCAGTTCTTC
CASSVNRETYNEQFF
>TRBJ2-1|TRBV9|.|.
TGTGCCAGCAGCATTCTTTACAATGAGCAGTTCTTC
CASSILYNEQFF
>TRBJ1-5|TRBV10-1|.|.
TGCGCCAGCAGTCCTACAGTGGATCAGCCCCAGCATTTT
CASSPTVDQPQHF
>TRBJ2-1|TRBV5-5|.|.
TGTGCCAGCAGCTTGGCGGGGGACTCCTACAATGAGCAGTTCTTC
CASSLAGDSYNEQFF
>TRBJ2-7|TRBV28|TRBD2|.
TGTGCCAGCAGGAACCTAGCGGGAGGGCCCGAGCAGTACTTC
CASRNLAGGPEQYF
>TRBJ1-2|TRBV6-5|TRBD1|.
TGTGCCAGCAGTTACACTACCAGACAGGGGGCTAACGGCTACACCTTC
CASSYTTRQGANGYTF
>TRBJ2-5|TRBV5-4|TRBD2|.
TGTGCCAGCAGCTTGGCTAGCGGGGGGAAAGAGACCCAGTACTTC
CASSLASGGKETQYF
>TRBJ2-6|TRBV7-6|TRBD1|.
TGTGCCAGCAGGGGGACAGGGGGGATCTCTGGGGCCAACGTCCTGACTTTC
CASRGTGGISGANVLTF
>TRBJ2-3|TRBV28|TRBD1|.
TGTGCCAGCAGCTCAACGACGGACAGGGCACCCAGATCTCCAGATACGCAGTATTTT
CASSSTTDRAPRSPDTQYF
>TRBJ1-6|TRBV4-3|TRBD1|.
TGCGCCAGCAGCCAAGACCCGCCGGGACAGGGGGCCGAAATTTCACCCCTCCACTTT
CASSQDPPGQGAEISPLHF
>TRBJ2-7|TRBV7-2|TRBD2|.
TGTGCCAGCAGCTGGGGTGGAGGGAGGGGCTCCTACGAGCAGTACTTC
CASSWGGGRGSYEQYF
>TRBJ1-1|TRBV27|TRBD1|many
TGTGCCAGCACCGCCGTCCAGGGGGCCCTCTACACTGAAGCTTTCTTT
CASTAVQGALYTEAFF
>TRBJ1-5|TRBV20-1|TRBD1|.
TGCAGTGCTAGTAACTGGCAGGGGGATCAGCCCCAGCATTTT
CSASNWQGDQPQHF
>TRBJ1-1|TRBV4-1|.|once
TGCGCCAGCAGCCAAGTGAAGGGGCTAGGCACTGAAGCTTTCTTT
CASSQVKGLGTEAFF
>TRBJ1-2|TRBV9|.|.
TGTGCCAGCAGCGTAGCCGATACACAGGGTACCTATGGCTACACCTTC
CASSVADTQGTYGYTF
>TRBJ1-3|TRBV6-9|.|.
TGTGCCAGCAGTTGTGACCCCGGGTGCGGAAACACCATATATTTT
CASSCDPGCGNTIYF
>TRBJ2-5|TRBV27|TRBD2|once
TGTGCCAGCAGTTCAAGGACTAGCGGGAGAGGTGAAGAGACCCAGTACTTC
CASSSRTSGRGEETQYF
>TRBJ2-7|TRBV5-1|TRBD2|.
TGCGCCAGCAGCTTGGCAAGACCCGGGACTAGCGGCCTTCTGAGCTCCTACGAGCAGTACTTC
CASSLARPGTSGLLSSYEQYF
>TRBJ1-5|TRBV25-1|TRBD1|.
TGTGCCAGCACCCACTTCGGGGACAGGGAGCATCAGCCCCAGCATTTT
CASTHFGDREHQPQHF
>TRBJ2-5|TRBV27|TRBD2|.
TGTGCCAGCAGTCCCAACGGACTAGCGGGGGGGCCGAGACAAGAGACCCAGTACTTC
CASSPNGLAGGPRQETQYF
>TRBJ1-4|TRBV5-5|.|.
TGTGCCAGCAGTTTGGAAGTATACAGGCTTGCAACTAATGAAAAACTGTTTTTT
CASSLEVYRLATNEKLFF
>TRBJ2-7|TRBV5-1|.|.
TGCGCCAGCAGCTCCGGGGTTTACGAGCAGTACTTC
CASSSGVYEQYF
>TRBJ1-6|TRBV28|.|once
TGTGCCAGCAGTCTACCAGTTATGGGGGCGGGCGAATCACCCCTCCACTTT
CASSLPVMGAGESPLHF